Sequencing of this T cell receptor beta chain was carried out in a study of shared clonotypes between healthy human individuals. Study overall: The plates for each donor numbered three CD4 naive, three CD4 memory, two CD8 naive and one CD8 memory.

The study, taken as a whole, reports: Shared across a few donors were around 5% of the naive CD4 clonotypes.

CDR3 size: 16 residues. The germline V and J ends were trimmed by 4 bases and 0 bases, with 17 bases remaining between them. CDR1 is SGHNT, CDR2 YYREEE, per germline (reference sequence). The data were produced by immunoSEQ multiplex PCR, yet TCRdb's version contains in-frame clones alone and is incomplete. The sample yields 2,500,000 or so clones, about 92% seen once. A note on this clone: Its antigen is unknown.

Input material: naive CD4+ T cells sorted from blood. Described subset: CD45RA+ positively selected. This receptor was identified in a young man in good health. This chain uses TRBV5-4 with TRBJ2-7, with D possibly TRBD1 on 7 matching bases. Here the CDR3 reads CASSLPPGGPSYEQYF. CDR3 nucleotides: TGTGCCAGCAGCCTCCCTCCAGGGGGGCCCTCCTACGAGCAGTACTTC.